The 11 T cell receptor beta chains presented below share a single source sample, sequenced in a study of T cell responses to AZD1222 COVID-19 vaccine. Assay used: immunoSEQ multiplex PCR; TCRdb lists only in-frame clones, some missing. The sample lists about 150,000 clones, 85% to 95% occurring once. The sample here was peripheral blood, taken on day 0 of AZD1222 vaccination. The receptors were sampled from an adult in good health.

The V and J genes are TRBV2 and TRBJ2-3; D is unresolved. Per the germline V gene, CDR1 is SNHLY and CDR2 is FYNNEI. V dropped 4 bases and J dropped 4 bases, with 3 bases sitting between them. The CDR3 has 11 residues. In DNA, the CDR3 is TGTGCCAGCAGTGTGTCAGATACGCAGTATTTT. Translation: CASSVSDTQYF.

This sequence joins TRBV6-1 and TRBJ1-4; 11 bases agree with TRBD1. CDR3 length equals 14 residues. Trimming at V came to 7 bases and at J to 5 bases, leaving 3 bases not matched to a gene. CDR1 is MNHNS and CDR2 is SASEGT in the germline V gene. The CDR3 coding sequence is TGTGCCAGCACTGGGACAGGGGGAAATGAAAAACTGTTTTTT. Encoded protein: CASTGTGGNEKLFF.

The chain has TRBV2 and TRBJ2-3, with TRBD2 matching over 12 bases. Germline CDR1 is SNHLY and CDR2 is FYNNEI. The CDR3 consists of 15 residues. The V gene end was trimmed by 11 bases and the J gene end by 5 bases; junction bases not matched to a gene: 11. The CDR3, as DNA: TGTGCCGTCACTAGCGGGGGGCTTCTATTAGATACGCAGTATTTT. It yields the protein CAVTSGGLLLDTQYF.

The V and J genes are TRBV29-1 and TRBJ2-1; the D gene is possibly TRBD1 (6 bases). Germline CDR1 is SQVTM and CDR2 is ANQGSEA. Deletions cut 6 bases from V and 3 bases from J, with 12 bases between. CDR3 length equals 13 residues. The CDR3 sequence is CSVRGHGYNEQFF. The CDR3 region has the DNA TGCAGCGTGAGGGGACACGGCTACAATGAGCAGTTCTTC.

The CDR3 DNA follows: TGTGCCAGCAGTTTTAGGGATGAGGGGGTCACTGAAGCTTTCTTT. It encodes CASSFRDEGVTEAFF. The V and J genes are TRBV28 and TRBJ1-1; possibly TRBD1 for D (6 bases). The CDR3 is 15 residues long. V was cut by 3 bases and J by 4 bases, with 15 bases left in between. CDR1 MDHEN and CDR2 SYDVKM come from the germline V gene.

The CDR3 region is CASSVPRGATEAFF. CDR3 DNA: TGTGCCAGCAGTGTCCCTAGGGGGGCGACTGAAGCTTTCTTT. The genes are TRBV28 and TRBJ1-1, with D maybe TRBD1 (6 bases). Per germline, CDR1 MDHEN and CDR2 SYDVKM. Deletions cut 5 bases from V and 5 bases from J, with 15 bases between. CDR3 length equals 14 residues.

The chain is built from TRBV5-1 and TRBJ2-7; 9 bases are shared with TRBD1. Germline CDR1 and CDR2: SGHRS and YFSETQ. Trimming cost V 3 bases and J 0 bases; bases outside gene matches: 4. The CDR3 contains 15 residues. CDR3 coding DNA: TGCGCCAGCAGCTCCGGGACAGGGCACTCCTACGAGCAGTACTTC. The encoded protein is CASSSGTGHSYEQYF.

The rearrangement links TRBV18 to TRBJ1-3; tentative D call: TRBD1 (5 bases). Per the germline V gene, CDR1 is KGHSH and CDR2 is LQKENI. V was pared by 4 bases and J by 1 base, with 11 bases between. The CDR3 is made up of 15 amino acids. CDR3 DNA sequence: TGTGCCAGCTCACTTAACGGGGGTTCTGGAAACACCATATATTTT. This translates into CASSLNGGSGNTIYF.

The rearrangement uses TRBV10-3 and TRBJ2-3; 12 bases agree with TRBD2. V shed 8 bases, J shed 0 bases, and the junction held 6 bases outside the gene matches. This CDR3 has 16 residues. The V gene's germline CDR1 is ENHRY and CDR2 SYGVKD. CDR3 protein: CAIGTSGLPSTDTQYF. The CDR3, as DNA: TGTGCCATCGGGACTAGCGGGCTCCCTAGCACAGATACGCAGTATTTT.

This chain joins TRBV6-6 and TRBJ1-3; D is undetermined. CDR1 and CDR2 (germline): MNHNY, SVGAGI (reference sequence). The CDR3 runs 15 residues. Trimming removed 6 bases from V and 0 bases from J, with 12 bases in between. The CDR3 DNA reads TGTGCCAGCAGACGTGACCGGGACTCTGGAAACACCATATATTTT. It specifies CASRRDRDSGNTIYF.

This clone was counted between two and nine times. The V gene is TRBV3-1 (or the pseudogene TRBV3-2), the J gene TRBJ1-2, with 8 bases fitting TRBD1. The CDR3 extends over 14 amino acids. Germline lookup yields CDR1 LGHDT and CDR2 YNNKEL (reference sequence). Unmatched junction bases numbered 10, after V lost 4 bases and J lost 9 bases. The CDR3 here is CASSPLPGGGSYTF. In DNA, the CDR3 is TGTGCCAGCAGCCCCCTCCCAGGGGGCGGGAGCTACACCTTC.